The source of this TCR beta chain is a study of OX40 agonist ivuxolimab in advanced cancers. Study-level findings and limits: At doses 0.1 to 3.0 mg/kg, CD4+ and CD8+ clones expanded.

Concerning this clone itself: What it binds is not known.

Assay: immunoSEQ multiplex PCR; the TCRdb copy retains only in-frame clones and omits some. The sample holds 15,000 to 20,000 clones, about 92% seen once. V lost 3 bases to trimming and J lost 1 base, with 0 bases between them. This CDR3 is 11 amino acids long. Germline V gene lookup returns CDR1 SGHTA and CDR2 FQGNSA. The source is an adult with an advanced solid tumor such as melanoma, head and neck, liver or kidney cancer. Sequencing was performed on CD4+ or CD8+ T cells sorted from blood, taken in a trial of the OX40 agonist ivuxolimab. The chain combines TRBV7-2 with TRBJ2-5, with D uncertain. The CDR3, as DNA: TGTGCCAGCAGCTTCCAAGAGACCCAGTACTTC. It translates to CASSFQETQYF.